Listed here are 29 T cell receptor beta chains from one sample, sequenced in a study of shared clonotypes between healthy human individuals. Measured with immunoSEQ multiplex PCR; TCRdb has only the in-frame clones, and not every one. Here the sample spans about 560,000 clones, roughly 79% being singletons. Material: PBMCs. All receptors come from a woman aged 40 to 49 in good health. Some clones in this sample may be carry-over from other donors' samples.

For the CDR3, the DNA is TGTGCCAGCCACAGGGGCCCTAACTATGGCTACACCTTC. Amino acids: CASHRGPNYGYTF. The chain links TRBV6-1 to TRBJ1-2; 7 nucleotides line up with TRBD1. Germline CDR1 MNHNS, CDR2 SASEGT. Trimming at V came to 8 bases and at J to 0 bases, leaving 3 bases not matched to a gene. The CDR3 has 13 residues.

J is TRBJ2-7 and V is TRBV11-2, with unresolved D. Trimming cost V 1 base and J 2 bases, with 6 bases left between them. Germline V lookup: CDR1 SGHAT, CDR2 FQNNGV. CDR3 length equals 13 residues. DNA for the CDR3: TGTGCCAGCAGCTTAGGGTCAGCCTACGAGCAGTACTTC. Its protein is CASSLGSAYEQYF.

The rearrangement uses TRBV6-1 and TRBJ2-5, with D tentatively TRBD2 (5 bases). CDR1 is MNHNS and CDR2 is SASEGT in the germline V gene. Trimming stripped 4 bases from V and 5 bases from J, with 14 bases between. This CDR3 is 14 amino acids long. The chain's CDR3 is CASSALERVETQYF. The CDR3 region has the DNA TGTGCCAGCAGTGCCCTGGAGAGGGTGGAGACCCAGTACTTC.

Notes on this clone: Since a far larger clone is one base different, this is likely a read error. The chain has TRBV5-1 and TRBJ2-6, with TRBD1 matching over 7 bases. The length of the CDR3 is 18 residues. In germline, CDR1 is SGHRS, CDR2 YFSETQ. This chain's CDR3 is CASSRDSRGVGGANALTF. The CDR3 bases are TGCGCCAGCAGCAGGGACAGTCGGGGCGTTGGTGGGGCCAACGCCCTGACTTTC.

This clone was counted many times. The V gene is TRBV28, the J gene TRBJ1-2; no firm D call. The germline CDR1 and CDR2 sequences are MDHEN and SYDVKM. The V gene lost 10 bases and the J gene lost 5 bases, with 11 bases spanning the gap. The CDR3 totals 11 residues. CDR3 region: CATENPYGYTF. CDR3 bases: TGTGCCACGGAGAACCCTTATGGCTACACCTTC.

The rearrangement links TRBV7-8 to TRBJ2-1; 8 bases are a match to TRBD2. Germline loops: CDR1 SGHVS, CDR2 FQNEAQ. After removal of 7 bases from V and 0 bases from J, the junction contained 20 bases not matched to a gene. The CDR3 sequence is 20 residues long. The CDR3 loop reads CASTPLNPRLSGGSYNEQFF. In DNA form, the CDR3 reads TGTGCCAGCACACCACTAAACCCGAGGTTGAGCGGGGGCTCCTACAATGAGCAGTTCTTC.

CDR3 DNA: TGTGCCAGCAGAAAGAGGGGGGCTTCTCACAGCTATGGCTACACCTTC. Translated: CASRKRGASHSYGYTF. The chain combines TRBV28 with TRBJ1-2; possibly TRBD1 for D (6 bases). This CDR3 has 16 residues. Trimming left V 6 bases short and J 4 bases short, with 21 bases between. The V gene's germline CDR1 is MDHEN and CDR2 SYDVKM.

The CDR3 spells CASSWTGAINEQFF. The CDR3 bases are TGTGCCAGCAGCTGGACGGGCGCCATCAATGAGCAGTTCTTC. The chain links TRBV5-4 to TRBJ2-1; D remains ambiguous. Looked up from germline, CDR1 is SGHNT and CDR2 is YYREEE (reference sequence). Deletions cut 3 bases from V and 6 bases from J, with 13 bases between. This CDR3 is 14 amino acids long. Full variable domain (outside the CDR3, taken from reference TRBV5-4 and TRBJ2-1): ETGVTQSPTHLIKTRGQQVTLRCSSQSGHNTVSWYQQALGQGPQFIFQYYREEENGRGNFPPRFSGLQFPNYSSELNVNALELDDSALYLCASSWTGAINEQFFGPGTRLTVL.

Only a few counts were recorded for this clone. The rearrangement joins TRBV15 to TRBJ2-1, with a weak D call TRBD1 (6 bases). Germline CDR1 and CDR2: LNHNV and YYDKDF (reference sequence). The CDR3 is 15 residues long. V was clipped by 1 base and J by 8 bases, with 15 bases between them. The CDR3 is CATSRGGLQVDEQFF. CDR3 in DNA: TGTGCCACCAGCAGAGGGGGGCTACAGGTGGATGAGCAGTTCTTC.

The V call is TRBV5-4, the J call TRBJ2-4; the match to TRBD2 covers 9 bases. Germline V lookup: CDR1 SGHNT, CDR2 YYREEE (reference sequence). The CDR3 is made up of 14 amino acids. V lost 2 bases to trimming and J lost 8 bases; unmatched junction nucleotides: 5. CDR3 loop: CASSLASGADIQYF. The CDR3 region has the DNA TGTGCCAGCAGCTTAGCTAGCGGGGCGGACATTCAGTACTTC. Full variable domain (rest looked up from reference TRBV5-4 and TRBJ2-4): ETGVTQSPTHLIKTRGQQVTLRCSSQSGHNTVSWYQQALGQGPQFIFQYYREEENGRGNFPPRFSGLQFPNYSSELNVNALELDDSALYLCASSLASGADIQYFGAGTRLSVL.

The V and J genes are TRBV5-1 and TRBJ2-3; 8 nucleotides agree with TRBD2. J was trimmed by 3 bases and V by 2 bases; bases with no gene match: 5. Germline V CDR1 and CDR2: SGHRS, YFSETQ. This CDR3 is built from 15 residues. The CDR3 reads CASSFSGMTTDTQYF. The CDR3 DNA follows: TGCGCCAGCAGCTTTAGCGGGATGACGACAGATACGCAGTATTTT.

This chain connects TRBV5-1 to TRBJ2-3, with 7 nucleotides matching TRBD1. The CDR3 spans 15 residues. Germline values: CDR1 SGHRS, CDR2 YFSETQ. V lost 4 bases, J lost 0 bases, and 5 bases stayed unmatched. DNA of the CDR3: TGCGCCAGCAGCCCGAGACAGGGAAGCACAGATACGCAGTATTTT. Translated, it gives CASSPRQGSTDTQYF.

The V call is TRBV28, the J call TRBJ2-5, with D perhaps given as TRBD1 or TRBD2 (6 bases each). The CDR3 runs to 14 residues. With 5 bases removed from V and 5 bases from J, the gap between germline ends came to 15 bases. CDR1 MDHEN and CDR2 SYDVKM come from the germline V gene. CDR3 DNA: TGTGCCAGCAGTCGGCCGGGGGCCCGGGAGACCCAGTACTTC. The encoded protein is CASSRPGARETQYF. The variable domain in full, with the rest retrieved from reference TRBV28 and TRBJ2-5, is DVKVTQSSRYLVKRTGEKVFLECVQDMDHENMFWYRQDPGLGLRLIYFSYDVKMKEKGDIPEGYSVSREKKERFSLILESASTNQTSMYLCASSRPGARETQYFGPGTRLLVL.

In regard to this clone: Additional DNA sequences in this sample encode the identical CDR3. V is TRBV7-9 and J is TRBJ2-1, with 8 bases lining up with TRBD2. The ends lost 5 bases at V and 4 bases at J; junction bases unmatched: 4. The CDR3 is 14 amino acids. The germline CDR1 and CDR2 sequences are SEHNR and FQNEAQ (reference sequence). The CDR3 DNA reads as TGTGCCAGCAGCCCCAGCGGGAGTTACAATGAGCAGTTCTTC. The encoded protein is CASSPSGSYNEQFF.

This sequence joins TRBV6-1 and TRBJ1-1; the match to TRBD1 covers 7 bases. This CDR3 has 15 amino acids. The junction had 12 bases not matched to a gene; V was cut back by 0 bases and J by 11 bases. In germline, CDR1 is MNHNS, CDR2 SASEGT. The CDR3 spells CASSEALQGDNRAFF. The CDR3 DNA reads TGTGCCAGCAGTGAAGCGCTTCAGGGGGACAATAGGGCTTTCTTT.

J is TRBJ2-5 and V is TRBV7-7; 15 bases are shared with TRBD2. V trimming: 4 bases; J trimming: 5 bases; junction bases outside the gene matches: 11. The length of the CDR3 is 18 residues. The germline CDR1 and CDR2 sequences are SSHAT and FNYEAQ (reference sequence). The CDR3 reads CASSSPSWTSGRAETQYF. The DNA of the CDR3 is TGTGCCAGCAGCTCGCCCTCCTGGACTAGCGGGAGGGCGGAGACCCAGTACTTC.

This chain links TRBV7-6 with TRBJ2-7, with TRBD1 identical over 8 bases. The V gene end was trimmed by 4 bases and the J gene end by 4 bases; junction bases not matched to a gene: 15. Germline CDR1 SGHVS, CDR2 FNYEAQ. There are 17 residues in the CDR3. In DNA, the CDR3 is TGTGCCAGCAGCTCCGGCCCGACACTCAGGGGGCGGTACGAGCAGTACTTC. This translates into CASSSGPTLRGRYEQYF. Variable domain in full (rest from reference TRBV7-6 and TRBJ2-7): GAGVSQSPRYKVTKRGQDVALRCDPISGHVSLYWYRQALGQGPEFLTYFNYEAQQDKSGLPNDRFSAERPEGSISTLTIQRTEQRDSAMYRCASSSGPTLRGRYEQYFGPGTRLTVT.

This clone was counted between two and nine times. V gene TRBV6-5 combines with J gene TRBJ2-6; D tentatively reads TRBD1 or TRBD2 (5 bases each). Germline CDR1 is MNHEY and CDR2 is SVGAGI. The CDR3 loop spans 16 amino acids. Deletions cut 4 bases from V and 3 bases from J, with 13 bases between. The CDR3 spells CASSSQGTSGANVLTF. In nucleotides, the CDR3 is TGTGCCAGCAGTTCACAAGGGACCAGTGGGGCCAACGTCCTGACTTTC.

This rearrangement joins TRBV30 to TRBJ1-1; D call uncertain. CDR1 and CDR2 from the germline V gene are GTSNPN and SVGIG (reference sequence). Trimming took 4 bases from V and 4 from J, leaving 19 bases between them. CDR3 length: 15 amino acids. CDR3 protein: CAWTPQKRGATEAFF. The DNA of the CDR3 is TGTGCCTGGACCCCCCAAAAACGGGGTGCCACTGAAGCTTTCTTT.

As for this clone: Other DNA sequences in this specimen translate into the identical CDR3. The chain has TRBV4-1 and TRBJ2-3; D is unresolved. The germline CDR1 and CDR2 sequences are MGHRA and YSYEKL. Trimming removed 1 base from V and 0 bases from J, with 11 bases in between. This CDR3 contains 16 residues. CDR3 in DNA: TGCGCCAGCAGCCAAGTTTTCGGTGGGAGCACAGATACGCAGTATTTT. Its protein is CASSQVFGGSTDTQYF.

The CDR3 coding sequence is TGTGCCAGCAGTGAACTCCAGTCCCCCAATGAGCAGTTCTTC. As protein: CASSELQSPNEQFF. V and J are TRBV2 and TRBJ2-1; D gene ambiguous. V was shortened by 2 bases and J by 6 bases, with 11 bases between the two germline ends. The CDR3 is 14 amino acids. Germline V CDR1 and CDR2: SNHLY, FYNNEI.

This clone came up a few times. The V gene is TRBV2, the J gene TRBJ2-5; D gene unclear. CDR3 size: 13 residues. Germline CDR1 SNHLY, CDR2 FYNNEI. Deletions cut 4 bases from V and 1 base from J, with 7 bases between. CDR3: CASSVTIQETQYF. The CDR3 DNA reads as TGTGCCAGCAGTGTAACAATCCAAGAGACCCAGTACTTC. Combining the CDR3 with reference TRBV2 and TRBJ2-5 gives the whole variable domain EPEVTQTPSHQVTQMGQEVILRCVPISNHLYFYWYRQILGQKVEFLVSFYNNEISEKSEIFDDQFSVERPDGSNFTLKIRSTKLEDSAMYFCASSVTIQETQYFGPGTRLLVL.

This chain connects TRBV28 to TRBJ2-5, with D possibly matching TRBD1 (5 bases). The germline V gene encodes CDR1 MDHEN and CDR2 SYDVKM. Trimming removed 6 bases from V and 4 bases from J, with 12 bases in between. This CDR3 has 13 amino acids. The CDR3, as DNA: TGTGCCAGCAGACAGGTGGATTTAGAGACCCAGTACTTC. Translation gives CASRQVDLETQYF.

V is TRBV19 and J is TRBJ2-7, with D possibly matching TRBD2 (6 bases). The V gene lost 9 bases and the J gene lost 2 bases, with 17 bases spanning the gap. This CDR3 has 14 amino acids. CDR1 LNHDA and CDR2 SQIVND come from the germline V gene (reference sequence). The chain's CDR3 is CASSAGQATYEQYF. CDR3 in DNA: TGTGCCAGCAGTGCGGGGCAGGCGACCTACGAGCAGTACTTC.

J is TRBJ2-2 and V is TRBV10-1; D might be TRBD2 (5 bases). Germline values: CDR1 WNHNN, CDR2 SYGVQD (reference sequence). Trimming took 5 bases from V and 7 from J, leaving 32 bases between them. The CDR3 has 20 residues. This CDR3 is CASSRYTTPDRLARGGELFF. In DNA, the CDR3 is TGCGCCAGCAGTCGGTACACGACACCCGACCGCCTAGCCCGGGGCGGGGAGCTGTTTTTT.

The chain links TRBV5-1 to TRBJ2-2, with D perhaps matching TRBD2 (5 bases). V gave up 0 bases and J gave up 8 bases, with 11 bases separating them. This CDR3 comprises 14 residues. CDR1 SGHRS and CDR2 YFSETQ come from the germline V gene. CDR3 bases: TGCGCCAGCAGCTTGGCCGCCGGGGTTGGGGAGCTGTTTTTT. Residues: CASSLAAGVGELFF.

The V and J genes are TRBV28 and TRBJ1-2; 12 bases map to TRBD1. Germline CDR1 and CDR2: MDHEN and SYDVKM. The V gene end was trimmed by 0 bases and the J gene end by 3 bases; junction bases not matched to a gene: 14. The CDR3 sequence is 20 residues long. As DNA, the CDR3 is TGTGCCAGCAGTTTATGGAAATTCCGGGACAGGGGGCGCCTGGACTATGGCTACACCTTC. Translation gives CASSLWKFRDRGRLDYGYTF.

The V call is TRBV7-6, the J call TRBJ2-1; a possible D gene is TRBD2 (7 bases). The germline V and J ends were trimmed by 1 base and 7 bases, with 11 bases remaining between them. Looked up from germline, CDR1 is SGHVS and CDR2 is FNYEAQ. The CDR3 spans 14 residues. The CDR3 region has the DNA TGTGCCAGCAGCTTAGGGGGGGGCGGGAATGAGCAGTTCTTC. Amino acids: CASSLGGGGNEQFF.

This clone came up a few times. The CDR3 region has the DNA TGTGCCAGCAACTCGATCGGAGATACGCAGTATTTT. Residues: CASNSIGDTQYF. The gene calls are TRBV9 and TRBJ2-3; D unresolved. Per germline, CDR1 SGDLS and CDR2 YYNGEE. Between the trimmed V and J ends, which lost 6 bases and 5 bases, there was a span of 10 bases. The CDR3 loop spans 12 amino acids.